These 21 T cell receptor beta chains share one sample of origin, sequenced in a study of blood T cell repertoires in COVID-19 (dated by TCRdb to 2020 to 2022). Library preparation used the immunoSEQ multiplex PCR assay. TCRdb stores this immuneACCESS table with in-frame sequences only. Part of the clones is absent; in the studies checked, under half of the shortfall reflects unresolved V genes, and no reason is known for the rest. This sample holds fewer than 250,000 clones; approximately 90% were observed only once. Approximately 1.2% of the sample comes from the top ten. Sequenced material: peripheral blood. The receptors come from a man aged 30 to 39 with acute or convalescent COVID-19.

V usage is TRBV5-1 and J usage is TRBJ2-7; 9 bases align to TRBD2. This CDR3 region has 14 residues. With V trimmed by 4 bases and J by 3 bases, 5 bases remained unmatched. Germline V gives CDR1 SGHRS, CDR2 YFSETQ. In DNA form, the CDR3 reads TGCGCCAGCAGCCCGCGGGGGGGCATCTACGAGCAGTACTTC. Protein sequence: CASSPRGGIYEQYF.

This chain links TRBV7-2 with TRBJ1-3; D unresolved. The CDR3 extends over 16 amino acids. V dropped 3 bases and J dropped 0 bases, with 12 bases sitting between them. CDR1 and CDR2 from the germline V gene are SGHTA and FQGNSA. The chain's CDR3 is CASSLSPIRSGNTIYF. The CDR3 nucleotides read TGTGCCAGCAGCTTGAGCCCGATCCGCTCTGGAAACACCATATATTTT.

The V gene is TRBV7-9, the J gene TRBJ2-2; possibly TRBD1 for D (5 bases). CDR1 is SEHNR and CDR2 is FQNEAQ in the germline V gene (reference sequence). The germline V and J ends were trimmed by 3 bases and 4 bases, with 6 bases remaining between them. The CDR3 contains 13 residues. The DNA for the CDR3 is TGTGCCAGCAGCTTGGACACCACCGGGGAGCTGTTTTTT. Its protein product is CASSLDTTGELFF.

The CDR3 protein is CAWSPGETQYF. The CDR3 bases are TGTGCCTGGTCGCCGGGGGAGACCCAGTACTTC. This rearrangement joins TRBV30 to TRBJ2-5; TRBD2 is a possible D gene (5 bases). The CDR3 consists of 11 residues. Germline V lookup: CDR1 GTSNPN, CDR2 SVGIG (reference sequence). V shed 5 bases and J shed 5 bases, with 9 bases lying between them. The variable domain in full, with the rest retrieved from reference TRBV30 and TRBJ2-5, is SQTIHQWPATLVQPVGSPLSLECTVEGTSNPNLYWYRQAAGRGLQLLFYSVGIGQISSEVPQNLSASRPQDRQFILSSKKLLLSDSGFYLCAWSPGETQYFGPGTRLLVL.

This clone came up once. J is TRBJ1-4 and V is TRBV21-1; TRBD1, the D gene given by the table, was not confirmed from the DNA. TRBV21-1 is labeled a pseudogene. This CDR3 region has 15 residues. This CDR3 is CASTYSGFVNEKLFF. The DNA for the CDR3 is TGTGCCAGCACCTATTCAGGGTTCGTAAATGAAAAACTGTTTTTT.

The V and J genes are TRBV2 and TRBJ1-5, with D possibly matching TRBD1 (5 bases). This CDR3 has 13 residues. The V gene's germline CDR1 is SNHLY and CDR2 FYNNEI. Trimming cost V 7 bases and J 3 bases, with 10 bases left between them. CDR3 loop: CASMMTANQPQHF. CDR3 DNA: TGTGCCAGCATGATGACAGCCAATCAGCCCCAGCATTTT.

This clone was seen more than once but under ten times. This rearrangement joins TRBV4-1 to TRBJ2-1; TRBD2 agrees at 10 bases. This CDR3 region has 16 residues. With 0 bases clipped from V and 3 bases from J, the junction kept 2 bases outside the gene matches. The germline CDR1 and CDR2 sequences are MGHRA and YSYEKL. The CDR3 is CASSQDTSGIYNEQFF. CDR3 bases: TGCGCCAGCAGCCAAGACACTAGCGGGATCTACAATGAGCAGTTCTTC.

This CDR3 is CASSLGAGGGETQYF. The CDR3 region has the DNA TGTGCCAGCAGCTTAGGAGCGGGGGGCGGAGAGACCCAGTACTTC. This chain links TRBV11-2 with TRBJ2-5, with 9 bases identical to TRBD2. The CDR3 loop spans 15 amino acids. Looked up from germline, CDR1 is SGHAT and CDR2 is FQNNGV. V lost 1 base, J lost 4 bases, and 4 bases stayed unmatched.

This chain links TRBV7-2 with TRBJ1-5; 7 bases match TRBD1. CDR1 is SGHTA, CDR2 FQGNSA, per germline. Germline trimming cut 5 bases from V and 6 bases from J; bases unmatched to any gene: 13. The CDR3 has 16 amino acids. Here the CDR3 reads CASSPGWSGGRQPQHF. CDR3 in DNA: TGTGCCAGCAGCCCCGGATGGTCAGGGGGGCGTCAGCCCCAGCATTTT.

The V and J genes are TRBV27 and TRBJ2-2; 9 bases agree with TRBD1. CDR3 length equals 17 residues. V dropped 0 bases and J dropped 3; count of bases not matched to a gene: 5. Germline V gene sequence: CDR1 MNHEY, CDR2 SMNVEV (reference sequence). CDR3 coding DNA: TGTGCCAGCAGTTTATCAGGACAGGGGAGATACACCGGGGAGCTGTTTTTT. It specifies CASSLSGQGRYTGELFF.

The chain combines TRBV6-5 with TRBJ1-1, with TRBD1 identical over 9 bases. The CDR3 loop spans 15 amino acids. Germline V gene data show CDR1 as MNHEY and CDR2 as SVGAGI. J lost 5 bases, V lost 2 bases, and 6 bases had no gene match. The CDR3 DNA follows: TGTGCCAGCAGTTACGCTGACAGGGGGTTGACTGAAGCTTTCTTT. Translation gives CASSYADRGLTEAFF.

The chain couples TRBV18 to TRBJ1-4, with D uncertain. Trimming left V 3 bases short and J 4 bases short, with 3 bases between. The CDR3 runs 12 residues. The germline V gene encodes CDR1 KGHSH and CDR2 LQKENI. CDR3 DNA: TGTGCCAGCTCACCTAATAATGAAAAACTGTTTTTT. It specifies CASSPNNEKLFF.

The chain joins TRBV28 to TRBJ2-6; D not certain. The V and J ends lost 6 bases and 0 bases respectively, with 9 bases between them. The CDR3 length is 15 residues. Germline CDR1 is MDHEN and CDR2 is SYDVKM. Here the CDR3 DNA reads TGTGCCAGCAGGGGCCCAAACTCTGGGGCCAACGTCCTGACTTTC. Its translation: CASRGPNSGANVLTF.

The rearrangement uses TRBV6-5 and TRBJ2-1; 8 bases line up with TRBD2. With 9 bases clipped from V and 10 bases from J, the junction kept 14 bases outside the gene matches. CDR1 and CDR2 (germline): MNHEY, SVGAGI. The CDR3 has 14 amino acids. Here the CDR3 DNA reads TGTGCCAGTACTCGGGTTAGCGGGGAAAAAGAGCAGTTCTTC. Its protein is CASTRVSGEKEQFF.

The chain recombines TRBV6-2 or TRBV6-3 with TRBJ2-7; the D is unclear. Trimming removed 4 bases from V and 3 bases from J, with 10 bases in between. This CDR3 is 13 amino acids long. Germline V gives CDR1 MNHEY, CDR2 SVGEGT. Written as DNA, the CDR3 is TGTGCCAGCAGTTTCTCCGGGTTCTACGAGCAGTACTTC. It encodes CASSFSGFYEQYF.

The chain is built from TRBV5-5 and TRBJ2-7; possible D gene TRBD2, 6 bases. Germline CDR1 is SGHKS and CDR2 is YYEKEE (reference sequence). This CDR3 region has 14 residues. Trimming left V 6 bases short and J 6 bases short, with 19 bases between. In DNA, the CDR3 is TGTGCCAGCAAACGGGGCGGGGTTAGTGGCGAGCAGTACTTC. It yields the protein CASKRGGVSGEQYF.

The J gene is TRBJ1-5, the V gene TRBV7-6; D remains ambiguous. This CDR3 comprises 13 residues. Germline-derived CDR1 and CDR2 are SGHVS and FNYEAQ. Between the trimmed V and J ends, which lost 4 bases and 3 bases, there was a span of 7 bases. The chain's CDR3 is CASSYQDNQPQHF. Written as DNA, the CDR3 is TGTGCCAGCAGCTACCAGGACAATCAGCCCCAGCATTTT.

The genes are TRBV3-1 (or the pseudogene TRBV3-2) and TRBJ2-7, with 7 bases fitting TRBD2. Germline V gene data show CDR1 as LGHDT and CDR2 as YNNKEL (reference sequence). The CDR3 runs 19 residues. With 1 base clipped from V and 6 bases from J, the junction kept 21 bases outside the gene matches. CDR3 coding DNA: TGTGCCAGCAGCCAAGTCTGGGGCGGGGGTGAAACTTCTTCGCGCGAGCAGTACTTC. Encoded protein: CASSQVWGGGETSSREQYF.

This CDR3 is CASSSSSTDTQYF. The DNA for the CDR3 is TGTGCCAGCAGCTCTTCTAGCACAGATACGCAGTATTTT. The genes are TRBV28 and TRBJ2-3, with D unclear. V was shortened by 6 bases and J by 0 bases, with 7 bases between the two germline ends. The CDR3 contains 13 residues. Germline loops: CDR1 MDHEN, CDR2 SYDVKM.

Written as DNA, the CDR3 is TGTGCCACTTACAGGGGGGGCAATCAGCCCCAGCATTTT. Translation gives CATYRGGNQPQHF. This sequence joins TRBV6-5 and TRBJ1-5; 8 bases match TRBD1. The CDR3 is 13 residues long. Germline lookup yields CDR1 MNHEY and CDR2 SVGAGI. The V and J ends lost 10 bases and 2 bases, in that order; junction bases with no gene match: 4.

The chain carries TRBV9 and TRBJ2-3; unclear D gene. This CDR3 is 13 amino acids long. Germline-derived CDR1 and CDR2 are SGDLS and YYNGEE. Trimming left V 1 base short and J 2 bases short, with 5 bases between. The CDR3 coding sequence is TGTGCCAGCAGCGTACAACTCACAGATACGCAGTATTTT. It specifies CASSVQLTDTQYF. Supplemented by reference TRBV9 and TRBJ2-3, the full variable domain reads DSGVTQTPKHLITATGQRVTLRCSPRSGDLSVYWYQQSLDQGLQFLIQYYNGEERAKGNILERFSAQQFPDLHSELNLSSLELGDSALYFCASSVQLTDTQYFGPGTRLTVL.